This T cell receptor (beta chain) derives from a study of T-cell memory formation after mild COVID-19. As for the study in general: The study found TCR clusters largely donor specific.

CDR3 length: 14 residues. Trimming removed 5 bases from V and 5 bases from J; junction bases left unmatched: 3. CDR1 and CDR2 from the germline V gene are MDHEN and SYDVKM. General study points: Researchers found some responding clones in pre-infection memory, a sign that cross-reactive memory joined. Among clones contracting day 15 to 85, CD4/CD8 was balanced, whereas later expanders leaned CD4+.

As regards this clonotype: What it recognizes is unknown.

TCRdb re-called the 5' RACE reads through MiXCR, storing one row per CDR3 protein. This table holds 150,000 to 200,000 distinct CDR3 sequences, about 28% found once. The sequenced sample consisted of PBMCs or a T cell subset sorted from them (not recorded which). This clonotype originated in an adult woman who had mild COVID-19 (a few samples of this study predate the infection). Cell type and time point are not known. This chain links TRBV28 with TRBJ2-5; TRBD2 aligns across 12 bases. The CDR3 DNA reads TGTGCCAGCAGTCGCGGACTAGCGGGGGAGACCCAGTACTTC. Residues: CASSRGLAGETQYF.